The clone carrying this TCR beta chain was recorded a few times. Its specificity is unknown. TCRdb itself ran the 5' RACE reads through MiXCR, one entry per CDR3 protein. Of 350,000 to 450,000 distinct CDR3 sequences in the sample, 25% to 30% were seen once. The data originate from a study of T-cell memory formation after mild COVID-19. Across the study: TCR clustering was largely donor specific.

Study outcomes and limitations: CD4+ clones that contracted lay mainly in CM and EM; CD8+ ones lay in EMRA. There was a balanced CD4/CD8 profile in clones contracting day 15 to 85, and later expanders leaned CD4+.

This CDR3 comprises 13 residues. Germline loops: CDR1 MNHNY, CDR2 SVGAGI (reference sequence). The material sequenced was PBMCs or a T cell subset sorted from them (not recorded which). The sequence derives from an adult woman who had mild COVID-19 (a few samples of this study predate the infection). Cell type and time point are not known. The V gene is TRBV6-6, the J gene TRBJ2-1; D is perhaps TRBD1 (5 bases). CDR3 coding DNA: TGTGCTACTGGGGCAAGCTCCTACAATGAGCAGTTCTTC. It codes for CATGASSYNEQFF.